The 24 T cell receptor beta chains in this list originate from one sample, sequenced in a study of neurological immune-mediated disorders. This sample's time point: longitudinal time-point 3. Using its own MiXCR run on the 5' RACE reads, TCRdb lists one record per CDR3 protein. The sample has tens of thousands of distinct CDR3 sequences; 4.3% are singletons. The source material was PBMCs. The source is a woman in her sixties or seventies with multiple sclerosis.

The sample holds many counts of this clonotype. The rearrangement uses TRBV12-3 or TRBV12-4 and TRBJ2-1; D gene unclear. Trimming took 5 bases from V and 11 from J, leaving 10 bases between them. This CDR3 has 11 amino acids. DNA for the CDR3: TGTGCCAGCAGTCGGACGGGTCAGCAGTTCTTC. The encoded protein is CASSRTGQQFF.

Turning to this clonotype: Compared with germline, one end of the junction differs, possibly owing to a read error. J is TRBJ1-1 and V is TRBV20-1; TRBD1 might be the D (5 bases). Looked up from germline, CDR1 is DFQATT and CDR2 is SNEGSKA (reference sequence). This CDR3 region has 13 residues. CDR3 in amino acids: CSARGTGNTESFF. CDR3 coding DNA: TGCAGTGCCAGAGGGACCGGTAACACTGAATCTTTCTTT.

This clonotype was recorded many times. The chain carries TRBV11-2 and TRBJ1-2; perhaps TRBD1 as D (6 bases). The CDR3 runs 11 residues. V was shortened by 8 bases and J by 9 bases, with 13 bases between the two germline ends. CDR1 SGHAT and CDR2 FQNNGV come from the germline V gene. The CDR3 loop is CASSTGERYTF. In nucleotides, the CDR3 is TGTGCCAGCTCGACAGGAGAGCGCTACACCTTC.

This clonotype was detected many times. The chain carries TRBV4-2 and TRBJ1-1; TRBD1 might be the D (5 bases). V lost 5 bases and J 6 bases, leaving 16 bases between the germline ends. Germline CDR1 and CDR2: LGHNA and YNFKEQ. The CDR3 contains 14 residues. CDR3 amino acids: CASSESRGWAEAFF. The CDR3 nucleotides are TGTGCCAGCAGCGAATCGAGGGGTTGGGCTGAAGCTTTCTTT.

This clonotype occurred many times. The chain's CDR3 is CASSYGGSGYTF. For the CDR3, the DNA is TGTGCCAGCAGTTATGGGGGATCGGGCTACACCTTC. The V and J genes are TRBV6-5 and TRBJ1-2; tentatively, D is TRBD1 (5 bases). The germline V gene has CDR1 MNHEY and CDR2 SVGAGI. The CDR3 totals 12 residues. V lost 3 bases and J 8 bases, leaving 10 bases between the germline ends.

This clonotype was counted only a few times. V is TRBV6-1 and J is TRBJ1-1; the D gene is possibly TRBD1 (5 bases). Trimming cost V 4 bases and J 7 bases, with 16 bases left between them. The germline gives CDR1 MNHNS, CDR2 SASEGT. CDR3 length: 14 amino acids. CDR3: CASSVGARTDEAFF. Here the CDR3 DNA reads TGTGCCAGCAGTGTCGGGGCGCGGACTGATGAAGCTTTCTTT.

This clonotype came up many times. This chain links TRBV6-5 with TRBJ2-3; weak D call: TRBD1 (5 bases). Trimming shortened V by 6 bases and J by 0 bases, and 13 bases separated the two germline ends. Germline CDR1 and CDR2: MNHEY and SVGAGI. This CDR3 contains 15 residues. The CDR3 reads CASRLIGASTDTQYF. CDR3 nucleotide sequence: TGTGCCAGCAGACTAATTGGGGCGAGCACAGATACGCAGTATTTT.

This clonotype came up many times. This chain connects TRBV6-5 to TRBJ1-6, with D tentatively TRBD1 (5 bases). This CDR3 spans 14 amino acids. Germline V lookup: CDR1 MNHEY, CDR2 SVGAGI. V gave up 7 bases and J gave up 4 bases, with 11 bases separating them. In DNA form, the CDR3 reads TGTGCCAGCACCGGGGCCTTTTATAATTCACCCCTCCACTTT. Translation: CASTGAFYNSPLHF.

This clonotype was counted ten times or more. The V gene is TRBV20-1, the J gene TRBJ1-1; weak D call: TRBD1 (5 bases). CDR3 length equals 12 residues. V gave up 5 bases and J gave up 4 bases, with 11 bases separating them. Germline V gene lookup returns CDR1 DFQATT and CDR2 SNEGSKA (reference sequence). The CDR3 sequence is CSAARGTTEAFF. The CDR3 DNA sequence: TGCAGTGCTGCCCGGGGGACCACTGAAGCTTTCTTT.

This clonotype was picked up many times. The rearrangement links TRBV5-1 to TRBJ2-7; D is undetermined. This CDR3 contains 13 residues. Germline CDR1 SGHRS, CDR2 YFSETQ. Trimming took off 6 bases at V and 1 base at J, with 11 bases between the two ends. The CDR3 protein is CASKSGVSYEQYF. The CDR3 coding sequence is TGCGCCAGCAAGTCGGGCGTATCCTACGAGCAGTACTTC.

Details on this clonotype: A much larger clone differs by one base, so this may be a read error. This chain connects TRBV12-3 or TRBV12-4 to TRBJ2-2, with D hard to call. Deletions cut 3 bases from V and 9 bases from J, with 5 bases between. This CDR3 contains 11 residues. CDR3: CASSFSRELFF. CDR3 DNA sequence: TGTGCCAGCAGTTTTAGCAGGGAGCTGTTTTTT.

This clonotype was counted at least ten times. The V call is TRBV7-8, the J call TRBJ2-6, with 9 bases aligning to TRBD1. Trimming took 6 bases from V and 4 from J; bases not matched to a gene: 4. The CDR3 is 15 amino acids. Germline-derived CDR1 and CDR2 are SGHVS and FQNEAQ. The CDR3 reads CASRGTGIGANVLTF. As DNA, the CDR3 is TGTGCCAGCAGGGGGACAGGGATAGGGGCCAACGTCCTGACTTTC.

This clonotype has ten or more counts. This sequence joins TRBV20-1 and TRBJ2-6; D unresolved. Trimming left V 5 bases short and J 0 bases short, with 8 bases between. Germline V gene lookup returns CDR1 DFQATT and CDR2 SNEGSKA (reference sequence). The CDR3 covers 14 residues. CDR3 sequence: CSAPSASGANVLTF. CDR3 in DNA: TGCAGTGCTCCCTCAGCCTCTGGGGCCAACGTCCTGACTTTC.

This clonotype was picked up many times. The V gene is TRBV5-1, the J gene TRBJ2-3; 12 bases line up with TRBD2. The CDR3 has 16 residues. V lost 2 bases and J lost 5; bases outside the gene matches: 6. Germline CDR1 SGHRS, CDR2 YFSETQ. The CDR3 loop reads CASSFSTSGGQDTQYF. CDR3 DNA sequence: TGCGCCAGCAGCTTTTCGACTAGCGGGGGACAAGATACGCAGTATTTT.

Only a few counts were recorded for this clonotype. The V and J genes are TRBV7-6 and TRBJ2-6, with D uncertain. V gave up 1 base and J gave up 0 bases, with 10 bases separating them. The CDR3 runs to 17 residues. Germline-derived CDR1 and CDR2 are SGHVS and FNYEAQ. CDR3 loop: CASSLVTGSSGANVLTF. In DNA form, the CDR3 reads TGTGCCAGCAGCTTAGTAACGGGCTCCTCTGGGGCCAACGTCCTGACTTTC.

This clonotype has ten or more counts. The V and J genes are TRBV5-1 and TRBJ2-6, with D tentatively TRBD1 (5 bases). The germline CDR1 and CDR2 sequences are SGHRS and YFSETQ. V was trimmed by 0 bases and J by 4 bases, leaving 11 bases between them. The CDR3 totals 16 residues. The CDR3 bases are TGCGCCAGCAGCTTGGTCCAGGGAACCGGGGCCAACGTCCTGACTTTC. Its translation: CASSLVQGTGANVLTF.

This clonotype showed up many times. The genes are TRBV5-1 and TRBJ2-6; no firm D call. CDR1 is SGHRS and CDR2 is YFSETQ in the germline V gene. Trimming removed 1 base from V and 0 bases from J, with 11 bases in between. This CDR3 spans 17 amino acids. CDR3 residues: CASSLQSPFSGANVLTF. CDR3 nucleotide sequence: TGCGCCAGCAGCTTGCAATCCCCCTTCTCTGGGGCCAACGTCCTGACTTTC.

This clonotype has at least ten counts. The chain couples TRBV12-3 or TRBV12-4 to TRBJ2-2, with 8 bases lining up with TRBD2. Germline trimming cut 10 bases from V and 4 bases from J; bases unmatched to any gene: 11. This CDR3 spans 15 amino acids. The DNA for the CDR3 is TGTGCCACGGCCAGCGGGGGACCGTTCACCGGGGAGCTGTTTTTT. Translating gives CATASGGPFTGELFF.

This clonotype was counted a few times. CDR3 in DNA: TGTGCCAGCAGGCTTAGCGGGAACACCGGGGAGCTGTTTTTT. This encodes CASRLSGNTGELFF. J is TRBJ2-2 and V is TRBV2; possibly TRBD2 for D (6 bases). The CDR3 contains 14 residues. Trimming took off 6 bases at V and 1 base at J, with 9 bases between the two ends. Germline V gene data show CDR1 as SNHLY and CDR2 as FYNNEI.

This clonotype was counted at least ten times. This chain links TRBV27 with TRBJ2-5, with D tentatively TRBD1 (5 bases). This CDR3 spans 15 amino acids. V gave up 5 bases and J gave up 5 bases, with 18 bases separating them. Germline V gene lookup returns CDR1 MNHEY and CDR2 SMNVEV (reference sequence). The CDR3 nucleotides read TGTGCCAGCAGTGAAGGCACAACAGGTTTCGAGACCCAGTACTTC. Its translation: CASSEGTTGFETQYF.

V gene TRBV29-1 combines with J gene TRBJ1-1; D might be TRBD1 (5 bases). The CDR3 length is 13 residues. Trimming removed 4 bases from V and 1 base from J, with 10 bases in between. Germline CDR1 reads SQVTM; CDR2 reads ANQGSEA. The DNA for the CDR3 is TGCAGCGTTGGCTTTGGGGCGAACACTGAAGCTTTCTTT. Translating gives CSVGFGANTEAFF.

This clonotype was observed a handful of times. This chain links TRBV25-1 with TRBJ1-2; D uncertain. This CDR3 spans 15 amino acids. Per germline, CDR1 MGHDK and CDR2 SYGVNS. V shed 7 bases and J shed 4 bases, with 19 bases lying between them. The CDR3 region has the DNA TGTGCCAGCAATGGCGGCTCCGACTGGGGCTATGGCTACACCTTC. It is translated as CASNGGSDWGYGYTF.

This clonotype was detected many times. This chain links TRBV5-1 with TRBJ2-7, with a weak D call TRBD1 (5 bases). Trimming removed 3 bases at V and 4 bases at J, with 8 bases between. This CDR3 region has 12 residues. Germline V gene data show CDR1 as SGHRS and CDR2 as YFSETQ. The CDR3 DNA follows: TGCGCCAGCAGCTGGGGCCCTTACGAGCAGTACTTC. Translation: CASSWGPYEQYF.

This clonotype appeared many times. This chain joins TRBV12-3 or TRBV12-4 and TRBJ1-2, with D maybe TRBD1 (6 bases). This CDR3 is 13 amino acids long. V shed 2 bases and J shed 4 bases, with 8 bases lying between them. For the CDR3, the DNA is TGTGCCAGCAGTTTAACAGGGACCTATGGCTACACCTTC. The encoded protein is CASSLTGTYGYTF.